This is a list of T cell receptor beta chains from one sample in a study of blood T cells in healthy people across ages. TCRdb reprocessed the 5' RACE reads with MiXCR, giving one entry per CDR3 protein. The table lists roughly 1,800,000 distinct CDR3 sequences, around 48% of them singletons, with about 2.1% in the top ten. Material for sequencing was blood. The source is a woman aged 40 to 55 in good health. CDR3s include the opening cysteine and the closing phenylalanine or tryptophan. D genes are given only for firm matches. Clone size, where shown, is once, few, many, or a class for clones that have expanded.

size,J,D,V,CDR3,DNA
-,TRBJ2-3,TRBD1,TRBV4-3,CASSQDLATGGNLLDTQYF,TGCGCCAGCAGCCAAGATTTAGCGACAGGGGGGAATCTTCTAGATACGCAGTATTTT
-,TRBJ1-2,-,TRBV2,CASSEVWNSPHGYTF,TGTGCCAGCAGTGAGGTTTGGAATTCCCCTCATGGCTACACCTTC
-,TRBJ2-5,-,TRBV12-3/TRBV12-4,CASSPTEEETQYF,TGTGCCAGCAGTCCTACAGAGGAAGAGACCCAGTACTTC
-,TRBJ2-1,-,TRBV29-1,CSVEVKTSYNEQFF,TGCAGCGTTGAAGTGAAGACTTCCTACAATGAGCAGTTCTTC
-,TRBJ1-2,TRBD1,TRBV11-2,CASSSTSGTGGPYGYTF,TGTGCCAGCAGCTCCACCTCCGGGACAGGGGGCCCCTATGGCTACACCTTC
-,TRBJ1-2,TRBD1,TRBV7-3,CASSPGGQGYYGYTF,TGTGCCAGCAGCCCCGGGGGACAGGGTTACTATGGCTACACCTTC
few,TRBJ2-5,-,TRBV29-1,CSVEGGPAETQYF,TGCAGCGTTGAAGGGGGGCCAGCGGAGACCCAGTACTTC
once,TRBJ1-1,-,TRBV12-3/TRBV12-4,CASNVGTRNTEAFF,TGTGCCAGCAACGTCGGAACACGGAACACTGAAGCTTTCTTT
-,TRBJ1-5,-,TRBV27,CASSAKGGAVQPQHF,TGTGCCAGCAGTGCAAAGGGAGGGGCAGTTCAGCCCCAGCATTTT
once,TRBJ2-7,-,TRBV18,CASSQQPSYEQYF,TGTGCCAGCTCACAGCAGCCGTCCTACGAGCAGTACTTC
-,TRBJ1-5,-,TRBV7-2,CASSLAHVRSGTINQPQHF,TGTGCCAGCAGCTTAGCGCATGTGAGGTCGGGGACGATCAATCAGCCCCAGCATTTT
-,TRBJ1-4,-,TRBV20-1,CSASIGNGPHEKLFF,TGCAGTGCTAGTATTGGGAATGGCCCACACGAAAAACTGTTTTTT
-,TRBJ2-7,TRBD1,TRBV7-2,CASSARQGVAQGEQYF,TGTGCCAGCAGCGCACGACAGGGGGTTGCTCAGGGCGAGCAGTACTTC
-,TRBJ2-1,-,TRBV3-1,CASSQRTFCNEQFF,TGTGCCAGCAGCCAAAGGACCTTTTGCAATGAGCAGTTCTTC
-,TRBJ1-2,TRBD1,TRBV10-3,CAIQRGTGDGYTF,TGTGCCATCCAACGGGGGACAGGTGATGGCTACACCTTC
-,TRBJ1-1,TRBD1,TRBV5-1,CASSLALTGATEAFF,TGCGCCAGCAGCTTGGCCCTGACAGGGGCCACTGAAGCTTTCTTT
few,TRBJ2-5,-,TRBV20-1,CSARDSRVQETQYF,TGCAGTGCTAGAGATTCTAGGGTCCAAGAGACCCAGTACTTC
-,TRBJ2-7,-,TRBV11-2,CASSLPKDYEQYF,TGTGCCAGCAGCTTACCCAAGGACTACGAGCAGTACTTC
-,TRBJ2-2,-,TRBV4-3,CASSQDAQGTGELFF,TGCGCCAGCAGCCAGGACGCGCAGGGAACCGGGGAGCTGTTTTTT
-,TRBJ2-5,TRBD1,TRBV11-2,CASSLRIGGSQETQYF,TGTGCCAGCAGTCTTAGAATAGGGGGCAGCCAAGAGACCCAGTACTTC
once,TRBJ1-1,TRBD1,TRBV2,CASSFPRGGQGQLGTEAFF,TGTGCCAGCAGTTTTCCCAGGGGGGGACAGGGACAATTGGGCACTGAAGCTTTCTTT
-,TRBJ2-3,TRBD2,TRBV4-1,CASSQFLAGADTQYF,TGCGCCAGCAGCCAATTTTTAGCGGGGGCAGATACGCAGTATTTT
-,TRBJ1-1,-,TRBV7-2,CASSSHPGGFGGRTEAFF,TGTGCCAGCAGCTCTCACCCGGGGGGATTTGGGGGAAGGACTGAAGCTTTCTTT
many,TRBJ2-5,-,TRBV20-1,CSARTTGLETQYF,TGCAGTGCTAGAACTACAGGGCTAGAGACCCAGTACTTC
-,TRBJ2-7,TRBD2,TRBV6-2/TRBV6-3,CASSYPTSGKSYEQYF,TGTGCCAGCAGTTACCCGACTAGCGGGAAGTCCTACGAGCAGTACTTC
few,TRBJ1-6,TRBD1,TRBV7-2,CASRQGSSYNSPLHF,TGTGCCAGTAGACAGGGGAGCTCCTATAATTCACCCCTCCACTTT
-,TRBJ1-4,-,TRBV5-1,CASSMGNEKLFF,TGCGCCAGCAGTATGGGAAATGAAAAACTGTTTTTT
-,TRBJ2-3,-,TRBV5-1,CASSLTANPSTDTQYF,TGCGCCAGCAGCTTGACAGCAAACCCTAGCACAGATACGCAGTATTTT
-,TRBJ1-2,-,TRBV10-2,CASSEVRGSVYGYTF,TGCGCCAGCAGTGAGGTTCGGGGGTCCGTCTATGGCTACACCTTC
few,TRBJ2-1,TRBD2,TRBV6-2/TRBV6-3,CASTAGRVNEQFF,TGTGCCAGCACGGCGGGGAGGGTCAATGAGCAGTTCTTC
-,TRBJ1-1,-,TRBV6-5,CASSYSRVGLGVLNTEAFF,TGTGCCAGCAGTTACTCGCGGGTGGGGCTCGGGGTCTTGAACACTGAAGCTTTTTTT
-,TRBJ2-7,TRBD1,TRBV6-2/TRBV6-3,CASTPTGTGNYEQYF,TGTGCCAGCACCCCCACCGGGACAGGGAACTACGAGCAGTACTTC
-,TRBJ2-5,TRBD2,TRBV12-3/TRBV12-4,CASTRAGGKETQYF,TGTGCCAGCACTCGGGCGGGGGGTAAAGAGACCCAGTACTTC
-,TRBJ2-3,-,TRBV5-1,CASSLALADTQYF,TGTGCCAGCAGTTTAGCCCTAGCAGATACGCAGTATTTT
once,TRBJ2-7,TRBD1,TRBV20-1,CSASTGQGDHEQYF,TGCAGTGCTAGCACGGGACAGGGCGACCACGAGCAGTACTTC
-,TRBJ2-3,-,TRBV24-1,CATSDWTDVRPDTQYF,TGTGCCACCAGTGATTGGACAGACGTGAGGCCAGATACGCAGTATTTT
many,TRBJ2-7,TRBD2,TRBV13,CASSQTAGGYEQYF,TGTGCCAGCAGCCAAACCGCGGGGGGCTACGAGCAGTACTTC
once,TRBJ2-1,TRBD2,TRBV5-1,CASSYDGRGEYEQFF,TGCGCCAGCAGCTACGACGGGCGGGGGGAGTATGAGCAGTTCTTC
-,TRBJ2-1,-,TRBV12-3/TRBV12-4,CASRPLAAPGLNEQFF,TGTGCCAGCAGGCCCTTAGCGGCCCCCGGTCTGAATGAGCAGTTCTTC
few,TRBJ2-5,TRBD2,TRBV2,CASRRLAGGTGTQYF,TGTGCCAGCAGGCGACTAGCGGGGGGGACCGGGACCCAGTACTTC
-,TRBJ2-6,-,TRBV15,CATSRGPLSGANVLTF,TGTGCCACCAGCAGAGGTCCCCTCTCTGGGGCCAACGTCCTGACTTTC
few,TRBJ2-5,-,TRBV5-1,CASSKSGPQETQYF,TGCGCCAGCAGCAAGAGCGGTCCACAAGAGACCCAGTACTTC
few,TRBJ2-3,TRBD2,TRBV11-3,CASSLGLADFTDTQYF,TGTGCCAGCAGCCTCGGACTAGCTGACTTCACAGATACGCAGTATTTT
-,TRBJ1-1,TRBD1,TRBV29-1,CSVVTGAAKGEAFF,TGCAGCGTAGTCACAGGGGCAGCCAAAGGTGAAGCTTTCTTT
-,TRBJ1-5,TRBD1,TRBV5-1,CASSPTGTGDEPQHF,TGCGCCAGCAGCCCCACCGGGACAGGGGATGAGCCCCAGCATTTT
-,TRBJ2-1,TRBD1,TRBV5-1,CASSLGTGTVIDEQFF,TGCGCCAGCAGCTTGGGGACAGGTACCGTTATCGATGAGCAGTTCTTC
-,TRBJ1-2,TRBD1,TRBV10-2,CASSESGQIYGYTF,TGCGCCAGCAGTGAGTCGGGACAGATCTATGGCTACACCTTC
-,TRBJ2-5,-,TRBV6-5,CASRQGREVQETQYF,TGTGCCAGCCGCCAGGGCAGGGAGGTTCAAGAGACCCAGTACTTC
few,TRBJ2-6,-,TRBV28,CASSLQGFSGANVLTF,TGTGCCAGCAGTTTACAAGGTTTCTCTGGGGCCAACGTCCTGACTTTC
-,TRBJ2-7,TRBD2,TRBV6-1,CASSEAAAGSYEQYF,TGTGCCAGCAGTGAAGCGGCAGCGGGGTCCTACGAGCAGTACTTC
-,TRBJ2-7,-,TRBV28,CASSAPAYYEQYF,TGTGCCAGCAGTGCCCCGGCTTACTACGAGCAGTACTTC
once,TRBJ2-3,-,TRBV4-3,CASSQEQGLTDTQYF,TGCGCCAGCAGCCAAGAACAGGGTTTGACAGATACGCAGTATTTT
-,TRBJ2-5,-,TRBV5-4,CASSLVLNGKETQYF,TGTGCCAGCAGCTTGGTTTTGAATGGAAAAGAGACCCAGTACTTC
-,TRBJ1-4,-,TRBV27,CASSIYGATNEKLFF,TGTGCCAGCAGTATCTACGGGGCAACTAATGAAAAACTGTTTTTT
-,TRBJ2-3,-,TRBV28,CASSPPGEEDTQYF,TGTGCCAGCAGTCCTCCAGGGGAGGAAGATACGCAGTATTTT
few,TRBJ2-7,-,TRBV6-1,CASSAQIAHEQYF,TGTGCCAGCAGTGCTCAGATAGCCCACGAGCAGTACTTC
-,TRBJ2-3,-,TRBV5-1,CASSLAGGTSAGTDTQYF,TGCGCCAGCAGCTTGGCCGGAGGCACCTCGGCCGGCACAGATACGCAGTATTTT
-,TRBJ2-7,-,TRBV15,CATSDGRGAEQYF,TGTGCCACCAGCGATGGCAGAGGGGCCGAGCAGTACTTC
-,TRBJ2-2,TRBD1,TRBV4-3,CASSPWTGEPGELFF,TGCGCCAGCAGCCCGTGGACAGGGGAACCCGGGGAGCTGTTTTTT